This T cell receptor (beta chain) appears in the sequencing data of a study of shared clonotypes between healthy human individuals. CDR1 is ENHRY and CDR2 is SYGVKD in the germline V gene. V was clipped by 0 bases and J by 0 bases, with 9 bases between them. The CDR3 has 15 residues. Running of the assay took place at deep level. Authors' processing steps: Junction-only immunoSEQ sequences carried no quality scores, so filtering differed. The method was immunoSEQ multiplex PCR; TCRdb's version includes in-frame clones alone and lacks a portion of them. The V and J calls and the clone size are those of that table, but D and trimming were determined from the DNA. The sample has roughly 1.4 million clones, approximately 98.5% seen once; the top ten hold around 0.38%.

The clonotype originates from a man aged 25-40 years in good health. The gene calls are TRBV10-3 and TRBJ2-7, with D possibly matching TRBD2 (6 bases). Sequenced material: naive CD4+ T cells sorted from blood. Subset specified: CD45RA+ positively selected. CDR3 sequence reads: CAISESMRDSYEQYF. CDR3 bases: TGTGCCATCAGTGAGTCCATGCGGGACTCCTACGAGCAGTACTTC.